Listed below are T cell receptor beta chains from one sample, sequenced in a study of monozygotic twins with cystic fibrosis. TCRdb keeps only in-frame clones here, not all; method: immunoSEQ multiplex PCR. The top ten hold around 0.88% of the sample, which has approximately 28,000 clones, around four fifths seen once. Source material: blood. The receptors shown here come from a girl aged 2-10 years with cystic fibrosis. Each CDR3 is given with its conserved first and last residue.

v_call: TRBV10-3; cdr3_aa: CAISEELPNNQPQHF
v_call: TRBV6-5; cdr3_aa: CASSRGGLALDEQYF
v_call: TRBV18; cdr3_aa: CASSPPDSYNTGELFF
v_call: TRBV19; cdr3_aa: CASSPAGAQPQHF
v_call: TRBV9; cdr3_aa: CASSVAERQETQYF
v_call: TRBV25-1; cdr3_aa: CASSPAGRETQYF
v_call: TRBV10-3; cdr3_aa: CAISEGRIQETQYF
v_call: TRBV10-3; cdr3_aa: CAISNGVQETQYF
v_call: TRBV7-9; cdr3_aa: CASSLGWAASGNTIYF
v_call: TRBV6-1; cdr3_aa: CASSEKPGTGGIEAFF
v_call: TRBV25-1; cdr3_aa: CASSVSGANVLTF
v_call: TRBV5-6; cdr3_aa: CASSLVGQAETQYF
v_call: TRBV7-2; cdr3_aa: CASTQGASNQPQHF
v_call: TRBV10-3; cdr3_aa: CAISENPGLAKNIQYF
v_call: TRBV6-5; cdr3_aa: CASSYFLQPQHF
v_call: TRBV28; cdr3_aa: CASSPGQGYQPQHF
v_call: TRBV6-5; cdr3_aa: CASANGGRQFF
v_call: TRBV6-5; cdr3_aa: CASSRTAAYNSPLHF
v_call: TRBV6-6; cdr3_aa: CASSYPPGQPQHF
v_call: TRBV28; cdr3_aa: CASSPLTDSGANVLTF
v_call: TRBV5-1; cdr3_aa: CASSFGEYEQYF
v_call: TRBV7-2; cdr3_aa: CASSLPGQGAYEQYF
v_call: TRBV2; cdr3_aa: CASSGAANYGYTF
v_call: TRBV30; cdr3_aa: CAYGTSGNYEQYF
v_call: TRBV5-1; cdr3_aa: CASSLETTNEKLFF
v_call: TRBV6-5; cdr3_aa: CASRKSSGHGYTF
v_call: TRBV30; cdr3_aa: CAWQGQLNTEAFF
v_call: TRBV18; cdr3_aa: CASSPPGQPGNSPLHF
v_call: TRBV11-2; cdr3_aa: CASSSWTVYATNEKLFF
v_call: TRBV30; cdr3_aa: CAWSINRGGSNEKLFF
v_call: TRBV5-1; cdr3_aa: CASSPGQGLYEAFF
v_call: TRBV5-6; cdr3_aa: CASSLALNLNTGELFF
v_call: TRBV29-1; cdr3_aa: CSVEKGVGYYTF
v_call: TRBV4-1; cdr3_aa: CASSPLPGQGLWEQFF
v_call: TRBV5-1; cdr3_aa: CASRGGSVEAFF
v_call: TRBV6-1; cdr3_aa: CASSEVGGLETQYF
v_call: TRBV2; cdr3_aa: CASRGQVSGNTIYF
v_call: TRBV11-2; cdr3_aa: CASSLYAGLSSYEQYF
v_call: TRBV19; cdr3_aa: CASSTQGTSTDTQYF
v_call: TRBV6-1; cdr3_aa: CASGPSGLLRWTQYF
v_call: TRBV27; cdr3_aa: CASSLSGGTNYGYTF
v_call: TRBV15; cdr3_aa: CATSRDQGAGNTIYF
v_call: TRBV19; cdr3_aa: CASRHTGTPNYGYTF
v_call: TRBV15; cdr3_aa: CATSRGVDEQFF
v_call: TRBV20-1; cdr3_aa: CSARGNTEAFF
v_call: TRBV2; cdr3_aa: CASSSSASGSGNEQFF
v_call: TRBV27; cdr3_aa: CASSPTFGSSYYGYTF
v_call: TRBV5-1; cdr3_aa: CASSLAIFGLSTEAFF
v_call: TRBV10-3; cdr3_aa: CAISESHRPGQTTNEKLFF
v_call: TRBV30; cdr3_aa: CAWSPSDVWDTEAFF
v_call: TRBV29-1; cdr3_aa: CSAGPGTEAFF
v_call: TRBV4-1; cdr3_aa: CASSQERIGTNYGYTF
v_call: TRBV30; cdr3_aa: CAWSGVTEAFF
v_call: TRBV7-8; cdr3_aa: CASSDKGVAADTQYF
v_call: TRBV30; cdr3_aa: CAWRKQGATNEQFF